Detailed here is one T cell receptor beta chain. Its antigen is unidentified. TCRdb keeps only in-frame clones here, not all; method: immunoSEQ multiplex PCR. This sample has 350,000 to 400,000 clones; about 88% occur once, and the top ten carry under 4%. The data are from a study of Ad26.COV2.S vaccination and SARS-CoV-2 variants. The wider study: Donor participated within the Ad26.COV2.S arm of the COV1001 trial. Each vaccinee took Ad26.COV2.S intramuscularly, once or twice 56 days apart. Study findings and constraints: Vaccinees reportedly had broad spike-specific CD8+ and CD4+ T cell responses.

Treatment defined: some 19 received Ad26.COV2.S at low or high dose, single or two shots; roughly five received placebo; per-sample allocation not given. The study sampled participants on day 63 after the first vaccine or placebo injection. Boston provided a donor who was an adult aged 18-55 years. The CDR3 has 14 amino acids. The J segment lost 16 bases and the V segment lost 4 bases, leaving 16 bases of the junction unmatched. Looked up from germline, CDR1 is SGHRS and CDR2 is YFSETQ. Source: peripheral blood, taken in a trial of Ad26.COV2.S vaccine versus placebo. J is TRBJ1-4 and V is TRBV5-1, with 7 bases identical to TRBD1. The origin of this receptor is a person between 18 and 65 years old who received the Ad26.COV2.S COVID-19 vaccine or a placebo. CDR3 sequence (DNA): TGCGCCAGCAGCCCGACAGGGACGTTGGAAGAATGGTTTTTT. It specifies CASSPTGTLEEWFF.